The next 22 T cell receptor beta chains were all read from a single sample in a study of OX40 agonist ivuxolimab in advanced cancers. Generated by immunoSEQ multiplex PCR, the TCRdb table keeps only in-frame clones and is missing some. This sample has about 110,000 clones, with approximately 90% found just once. The sequencing here drew on CD4+ or CD8+ T cells sorted from blood, taken in a trial of the OX40 agonist ivuxolimab. The source is an adult with an advanced solid tumor such as melanoma, head and neck, liver or kidney cancer.

The chain is built from TRBV6-1 and TRBJ2-7, with D maybe TRBD2 (8 bases). Trimming stripped 6 bases from V and 4 bases from J, with 19 bases between. CDR3 length: 15 amino acids. CDR1 is MNHNS, CDR2 SASEGT, per germline. The CDR3: CASRDGTAGAYEQYF. The CDR3 nucleotides are TGTGCCAGCAGAGACGGGACAGCGGGAGCGTACGAGCAGTACTTC.

The chain employs TRBV2 and TRBJ1-5; TRBD1 aligns across 8 bases. Per the germline V gene, CDR1 is SNHLY and CDR2 is FYNNEI. CDR3 size: 16 residues. J gave up 4 bases and V 6 bases, and 11 bases lay outside the gene matches. CDR3 region: CASSYRPRGPNQPQHF. The CDR3 DNA is TGTGCCAGCAGCTATAGGCCCAGGGGGCCAAATCAGCCCCAGCATTTT.

CDR3 sequence reads: CSVGRAGGPNTEAFF. Written as DNA, the CDR3 is TGCAGCGTTGGACGAGCGGGAGGGCCGAACACTGAAGCTTTCTTT. The rearrangement links TRBV29-1 to TRBJ1-1, with no clear D. V gave up 4 bases and J gave up 1 base, with 16 bases separating them. Germline-derived CDR1 and CDR2 are SQVTM and ANQGSEA. This CDR3 is 15 amino acids long.

This rearrangement joins TRBV2 to TRBJ2-5; D unresolved. The CDR3 is 13 amino acids. Germline values: CDR1 SNHLY, CDR2 FYNNEI. Trimming removed 7 bases from V and 1 base from J, with 10 bases in between. CDR3 nucleotide sequence: TGTGCCAGCAAATCGCAGGTCCAAGAGACCCAGTACTTC. As protein: CASKSQVQETQYF.

This clone was observed a single time. V is TRBV30 and J is TRBJ2-1; 9 nucleotides agree with TRBD1. The CDR3 is 13 amino acids. V was clipped by 2 bases and J by 9 bases; unmatched bases: 5. The germline V gene has CDR1 GTSNPN and CDR2 SVGIG (reference sequence). The CDR3 DNA reads TGTGCCTGGAGTCTGGGACAGGGAGGTGAGCAGTTCTTC. This gives the protein CAWSLGQGGEQFF.

V and J are TRBV6-1 and TRBJ2-7; the D gene is possibly TRBD1 (5 bases). CDR3 length: 14 residues. CDR1 and CDR2 (germline): MNHNS, SASEGT. Trimming shortened V by 7 bases and J by 4 bases, and 17 bases separated the two germline ends. Here the CDR3 reads CASTDSPPPYEQYF. The CDR3 nucleotides are TGTGCCAGCACAGACAGTCCTCCACCATACGAGCAGTACTTC.

The V gene is TRBV30, the J gene TRBJ2-3; D not certain. Germline V CDR1 and CDR2: GTSNPN, SVGIG (reference sequence). V was cut by 0 bases and J by 6 bases, with 7 bases left in between. There are 12 residues in the CDR3. CDR3 region: CAWSVSGDTQYF. The CDR3 nucleotides are TGTGCCTGGAGTGTAAGTGGTGATACGCAGTATTTT.

The chain uses TRBV5-4 and TRBJ1-3, with TRBD1 identical over 7 bases. CDR3 length: 15 residues. V lost 0 bases, J lost 0 bases, and 0 bases stayed unmatched. The V gene's germline CDR1 is SGHNT and CDR2 YYREEE (reference sequence). This chain's CDR3 is CASSLDRGSGNTIYF. Here the CDR3 DNA reads TGTGCCAGCAGCTTGGACAGGGGCTCTGGAAACACCATATATTTT.

This clone was observed a few times. This sequence joins TRBV19 and TRBJ1-2; D is possibly TRBD1 (5 bases). CDR3 length: 13 amino acids. The V gene's germline CDR1 is LNHDA and CDR2 SQIVND (reference sequence). V lost 0 bases and J lost 5, with 7 bases in between. The CDR3 nucleotides read TGTGCCAGTAGTATAGAGGGGCAATATGGCTACACCTTC. Translating gives CASSIEGQYGYTF.

The gene calls are TRBV11-2 and TRBJ2-1, with TRBD2 identical over 9 bases. Trimming cost V 5 bases and J 5 bases; bases outside gene matches: 7. Germline V gene lookup returns CDR1 SGHAT and CDR2 FQNNGV. The CDR3 has 15 amino acids. CDR3 sequence reads: CASSRTGLADNEQFF. The CDR3 DNA follows: TGTGCCAGCAGCCGCACGGGACTAGCAGACAATGAGCAGTTCTTC.

The V call is TRBV30, the J call TRBJ1-5; maybe TRBD1 (6 bases). V was trimmed by 4 bases and J by 0 bases, leaving 10 bases between them. From germline, CDR1 is GTSNPN and CDR2 SVGIG (reference sequence). The CDR3 is 14 amino acids. The CDR3 DNA is TGTGCCTGGACTCGACAGGATAGCAATCAGCCCCAGCATTTT. Translating it yields CAWTRQDSNQPQHF.

This sequence joins TRBV7-8 and TRBJ2-5, with D unresolved. The CDR3 spans 13 residues. Germline-derived CDR1 and CDR2 are SGHVS and FQNEAQ. V lost 7 bases and J 3 bases, leaving 12 bases between the germline ends. DNA for the CDR3: TGTGCCAGCAAATCGGGTCCCGAAGAGACCCAGTACTTC. Amino acid sequence: CASKSGPEETQYF.

The genes are TRBV9 and TRBJ1-3; no clear D. The CDR3 is 14 residues long. The germline gives CDR1 SGDLS, CDR2 YYNGEE. Trimming took 3 bases from V and 7 from J, leaving 14 bases between them. The CDR3 here is CASSAGPPENTIYF. CDR3 bases: TGTGCCAGCAGCGCAGGTCCCCCCGAGAACACCATATATTTT.

The CDR3 bases are TGTGCCAGCAGCAAGGGACACCCTACCCTGGATACGCAGTATTTT. The encoded protein is CASSKGHPTLDTQYF. The rearrangement links TRBV2 to TRBJ2-3; D might be TRBD1 (6 bases). Trimming removed 6 bases from V and 6 bases from J, with 19 bases in between. The length of the CDR3 is 15 residues. The germline V gene encodes CDR1 SNHLY and CDR2 FYNNEI.

This chain uses TRBV18 with TRBJ2-7; D tentatively reads TRBD1 or TRBD2 (5 bases each). The CDR3 loop spans 14 amino acids. V was pared by 3 bases and J by 2 bases, with 11 bases between. Germline values: CDR1 KGHSH, CDR2 LQKENI. The CDR3 reads CASSPGATTYEQYF. CDR3 nucleotides: TGTGCCAGCTCACCCGGGGCCACCACCTACGAGCAGTACTTC.

The chain recombines TRBV7-3 with TRBJ1-6; D unresolved. V was trimmed by 0 bases and J by 6 bases, leaving 6 bases between them. The CDR3 spans 14 residues. Germline CDR1 and CDR2: SGHTA and FQGTGA. CDR3 DNA sequence: TGTGCCAGCAGCTTAACGGGTTTTAATTCACCCCTCCACTTT. Translated: CASSLTGFNSPLHF.

The chain has TRBV5-6 and TRBJ2-7, with 8 bases identical to TRBD2. Germline CDR1 and CDR2: SGHDT and YYEEEE. Losses at the gene ends were 2 bases for V and 2 bases for J; bases not matched to a gene: 3. The CDR3 is 14 amino acids. The CDR3 reads CASSFPGLAYEQYF. As DNA, the CDR3 is TGTGCCAGCAGCTTCCCGGGACTAGCCTACGAGCAGTACTTC.

The chain is built from TRBV5-1 and TRBJ2-5; 7 bases agree with TRBD2. The CDR3 runs to 15 residues. Germline values: CDR1 SGHRS, CDR2 YFSETQ. With 4 bases clipped from V and 3 bases from J, the junction kept 9 bases outside the gene matches. For the CDR3, the DNA is TGCGCCAGCAGCCACCGGGGCGCGGGAGAAGAGACCCAGTACTTC. As protein: CASSHRGAGEETQYF.

The CDR3 bases are TGTGCCAGTAGTATCGGCCAGTCCGGCTCCCAGTTAGAAGCTTTCTTT. Translation gives CASSIGQSGSQLEAFF. The gene calls are TRBV19 and TRBJ1-1; D uncertain. Germline loops: CDR1 LNHDA, CDR2 SQIVND (reference sequence). The V end lost 3 bases, the J end lost 8 bases, and 22 bases lay between the germline ends. This CDR3 is 16 amino acids long.

The rearrangement joins TRBV30 to TRBJ1-2; D gene uncertain. The CDR3 runs 14 residues. The V and J ends lost 2 bases and 7 bases respectively, with 17 bases between them. Germline V gene sequence: CDR1 GTSNPN, CDR2 SVGIG (reference sequence). The CDR3 region is CAWSSGSRTGGYTF. The CDR3 region has the DNA TGTGCCTGGAGTTCGGGGAGCAGGACGGGTGGCTACACCTTC.

Notes on this clone: Other DNA sequences from this sample encode an identical CDR3 as well. The CDR3 region has the DNA TGTGCCAGCAGCGTAGTGACTAGCGGGGCAACAGATACGCAGTATTTT. Encoded protein: CASSVVTSGATDTQYF. V and J are TRBV9 and TRBJ2-3, with 11 nucleotides matching TRBD2. Germline V CDR1 and CDR2: SGDLS, YYNGEE. The CDR3 totals 16 residues. J lost 3 bases, V lost 0 bases, and 3 bases had no gene match.

This clone occurred once. The chain recombines TRBV5-4 with TRBJ2-3; 9 nucleotides align to TRBD2. Germline V gene data show CDR1 as SGHNT and CDR2 as YYREEE (reference sequence). V was pared by 4 bases and J by 0 bases, with 6 bases of the junction left unmatched. The length of the CDR3 is 16 residues. CDR3 amino acids: CASSTRSGGSTDTQYF. The CDR3, as DNA: TGTGCCAGCAGCACCCGTAGCGGGGGTAGCACAGATACGCAGTATTTT.